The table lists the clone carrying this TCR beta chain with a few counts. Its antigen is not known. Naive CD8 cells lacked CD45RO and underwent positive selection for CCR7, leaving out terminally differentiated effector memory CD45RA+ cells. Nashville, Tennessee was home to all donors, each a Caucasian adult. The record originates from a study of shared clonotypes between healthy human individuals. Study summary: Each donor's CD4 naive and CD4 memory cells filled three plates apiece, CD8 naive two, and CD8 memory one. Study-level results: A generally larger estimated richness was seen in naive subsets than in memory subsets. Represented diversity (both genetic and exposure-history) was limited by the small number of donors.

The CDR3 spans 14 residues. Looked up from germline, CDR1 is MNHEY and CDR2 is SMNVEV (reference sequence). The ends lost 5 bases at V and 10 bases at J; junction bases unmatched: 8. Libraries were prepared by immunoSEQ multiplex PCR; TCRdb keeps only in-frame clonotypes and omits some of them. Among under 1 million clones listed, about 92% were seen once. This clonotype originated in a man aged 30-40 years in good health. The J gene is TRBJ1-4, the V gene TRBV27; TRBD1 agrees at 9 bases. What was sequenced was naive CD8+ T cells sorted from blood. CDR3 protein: CASSTWTGAGKLFF. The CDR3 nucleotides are TGTGCCAGCAGTACATGGACAGGGGCGGGAAAACTGTTTTTT.